Here is one T cell receptor (beta chain) with its context. What it binds is not known. This sample was included in a study of T cells in localized non-small cell lung cancer. Whole-study results and caveats: Adjacent uninvolved lung tissue had the highest T cell clonality, exceeding tumor. Heterogeneity remains possible because sequencing was limited to only one tumor region. Adjacent lung had a median around 60 of the 100 largest tumor clones. Greater blood T cell density accompanied longer overall survival.

With 3 bases removed from V and 7 bases from J, the gap between germline ends came to 13 bases. The germline V gene encodes CDR1 MGHDK and CDR2 SYGVNS. CDR3 length: 15 residues. Measured with immunoSEQ multiplex PCR; TCRdb has only the in-frame clones, and not every one. The repertoire holds about 27,000 clones, with about 90% as singletons. Sequenced material: peripheral blood, taken before any cancer treatment. The receptor was isolated from a woman aged 35 to 70 with stage I lung adenocarcinoma. The chain couples TRBV25-1 to TRBJ1-6; no reliable D call. This chain's CDR3 is CASSDRQATNSPLHF. The CDR3, as DNA: TGTGCCAGCAGTGATAGGCAGGCGACGAATTCACCCCTCCACTTT.